The following is a T cell receptor beta chain sequence with its context. Its antigen is unknown. The sample comes from a study of shared clonotypes between healthy human individuals. The study's findings and limits: The genetic and exposure-history diversity represented was limited by few donors.

Naive CD8 isolation took CD45RO-negative cells positively selected for CCR7 and excluded terminally differentiated effector memory CD45RA+ cells. Method: immunoSEQ multiplex PCR; TCRdb's copy keeps in-frame clones and lacks some. The data hold around 2.1 million clones, with 85% to 95% observed a single time. Germline CDR1 reads MDHEN; CDR2 reads SYDVKM. The CDR3 runs to 19 residues. The V gene lost 7 bases and the J gene lost 0 bases, with 25 bases spanning the gap. The J gene is TRBJ2-1, the V gene TRBV28, with D perhaps matching TRBD2 (5 bases). The sequenced sample was naive CD8+ T cells from PBMCs. The receptor was derived from a man aged 18 to 30 in good health. Some clones in this sample may be carry-over from other donors' samples. The CDR3 loop reads CASIFDGVGRMSSYNEQFF. Here the CDR3 DNA reads TGTGCCAGCATTTTCGACGGGGTGGGTCGCATGAGCTCCTACAATGAGCAGTTCTTC.